These 18 T cell receptor beta chains originate from one sample sequenced in a study of vaccination effects on CD4 cells after COVID-19 (dated by TCRdb to the early 2020s). In the ViraFEST assay, PBMC were stimulated with viral peptide pools, and TCR sequencing was then used to find antigen-specific CD4+ T cell clonotypes based on their expansion. After less than eleven days of culture, CD4+ T cells were isolated with the EasySep CD4+ T cell isolation kit. PCR-confirmed SARS-CoV-2 infection had occurred in convalescent patients between March and December 2020, before the Alpha, Beta and Delta variants emerged in the United States. Their antigens remain unidentified. The library was prepared using the immunoSEQ multiplex PCR assay. This immuneACCESS table, as held by TCRdb, lists in-frame sequences with V and J called but not all clones. Of the missing ones, under half trace to an unresolved V gene in checked studies; the others have no known cause. For this sample there are around 46,000 clones; roughly 80% appear just once. Roughly 27% of the sample is taken by the ten largest.

The sample here was CD4+ T cells from PBMCs cultured with a peptide pool, taken before COVID-19 vaccination. The receptors come from a human donor who had a prior SARS-CoV-2 infection.

The CDR3, as DNA: TGTGCCACCAGCAGAGGATCCGGGACAGAACTTTTCTATGGCTACACCTTC. Encoded protein: CATSRGSGTELFYGYTF. The rearrangement uses TRBV15 and TRBJ1-2; TRBD1 agrees at 7 bases. V gave up 1 base and J gave up 4 bases; unmatched junction bases: 12. In germline, CDR1 is LNHNV, CDR2 YYDKDF (reference sequence). The CDR3 spans 17 residues. Full variable domain (remainder filled in from reference TRBV15 and TRBJ1-2): DAMVIQNPRYQVTQFGKPVTLSCSQTLNHNVMYWYQQKSSQAPKLLFHYYDKDFNNEADTPDNFQSRRPNTSFCFLDIRSPGLGDTAMYLCATSRGSGTELFYGYTFGSGTRLTVV.

This clone came up a few times. V usage is TRBV5-1 and J usage is TRBJ1-1, with 12 nucleotides matching TRBD1. The V and J ends lost 4 bases and 5 bases, in that order; junction bases with no gene match: 9. There are 16 residues in the CDR3. Per the germline V gene, CDR1 is SGHRS and CDR2 is YFSETQ. CDR3 in amino acids: CASSGGTGGMITEAFF. The CDR3, as DNA: TGCGCCAGCAGCGGAGGGACAGGGGGCATGATTACTGAAGCTTTCTTT.

This rearrangement joins TRBV11-3 to TRBJ2-7; TRBD1 matches 10 bases. Germline V gene lookup returns CDR1 SGHNT and CDR2 YENEEA. The CDR3 loop spans 15 amino acids. V gave up 4 bases and J gave up 0 bases; unmatched junction bases: 3. The CDR3 DNA is TGTGCCAGCAGCTACGGACAGGGGGGCTCCTACGAGCAGTACTTC. Its translation is CASSYGQGGSYEQYF.

This clone has a single count. The chain uses TRBV30 and TRBJ2-1, with 9 bases identical to TRBD2. The CDR3 is made up of 14 amino acids. Germline V gene sequence: CDR1 GTSNPN, CDR2 SVGIG (reference sequence). Trimming removed 5 bases from V and 6 bases from J; junction bases left unmatched: 8. The CDR3 nucleotides are TGTGCCTGGCAGGGGACTAGCAGTCTCAATGAGCAGTTCTTC. Residues: CAWQGTSSLNEQFF.

This clone was counted a few times. The chain employs TRBV7-2 and TRBJ1-1, with unresolved D. The ends were cut back, 3 bases at V and 1 base at J, with 15 bases in the middle. Germline V lookup: CDR1 SGHTA, CDR2 FQGNSA. The CDR3 loop spans 16 amino acids. The DNA for the CDR3 is TGTGCCAGCAGCTTGGGAATAGGGCAGAAGAACACTGAAGCTTTCTTT. Translated, it gives CASSLGIGQKNTEAFF.

The chain couples TRBV9 to TRBJ2-3; D call uncertain. V was trimmed by 1 base and J by 0 bases, leaving 9 bases between them. The germline CDR1 and CDR2 sequences are SGDLS and YYNGEE. The CDR3 is made up of 15 amino acids. CDR3 amino acids: CASSVSGSSTDTQYF. DNA of the CDR3: TGTGCCAGCAGCGTATCCGGGTCTAGCACAGATACGCAGTATTTT. The variable domain in full, with the rest retrieved from reference TRBV9 and TRBJ2-3, is DSGVTQTPKHLITATGQRVTLRCSPRSGDLSVYWYQQSLDQGLQFLIQYYNGEERAKGNILERFSAQQFPDLHSELNLSSLELGDSALYFCASSVSGSSTDTQYFGPGTRLTVL.

The CDR3 DNA reads TGTGCCAGCAGCTTGGAAGAGTTTTTTACGAGTGGCTACACCTTC. Residues: CASSLEEFFTSGYTF. The V gene is TRBV5-5, the J gene TRBJ1-2, with unresolved D. The CDR3 has 15 residues. V was cut by 0 bases and J by 7 bases, with 16 bases left in between. Germline CDR1 SGHKS, CDR2 YYEKEE (reference sequence).

The chain is built from TRBV13 and TRBJ2-2; D perhaps matches TRBD1 (5 bases). Germline-derived CDR1 and CDR2 are PRHDT and FYEKMQ (reference sequence). V gave up 5 bases and J gave up 6 bases, with 22 bases separating them. The CDR3 spans 17 residues. The CDR3 loop reads CASSKKRTLLGPGELFF. The CDR3 region has the DNA TGTGCCAGCAGCAAAAAAAGGACACTATTAGGACCCGGGGAGCTGTTTTTT. Complete variable domain (other parts from reference TRBV13 and TRBJ2-2): AAGVIQSPRHLIKEKRETATLKCYPIPRHDTVYWYQQGPGQDPQFLISFYEKMQSDKGSIPDRFSAQQFSDYHSELNMSSLELGDSALYFCASSKKRTLLGPGELFFGEGSRLTVL.

The gene calls are TRBV27 and TRBJ1-4; 7 bases fit TRBD1. CDR1 is MNHEY, CDR2 SMNVEV, per germline (reference sequence). After removal of 4 bases from V and 1 base from J, the junction contained 6 bases not matched to a gene. The CDR3 is 16 residues long. The CDR3 region is CASSYRGGLTNEKLFF. CDR3 sequence (DNA): TGTGCCAGCAGTTACAGGGGAGGCTTAACTAATGAAAAACTGTTTTTT.

This sequence joins TRBV5-8 and TRBJ1-1; tentatively, D is TRBD1 (5 bases). CDR1 is SGHTS and CDR2 is YDEGEE in the germline V gene. CDR3 length equals 13 residues. Trimming took off 3 bases at V and 2 bases at J, with 8 bases between the two ends. The CDR3: CASSWDLNTEAFF. CDR3 nucleotide sequence: TGTGCCAGCAGCTGGGACCTAAACACTGAAGCTTTCTTT.

The chain combines TRBV4-2 with TRBJ1-2; D not certain. The ends were cut back, 0 bases at V and 3 bases at J, with 11 bases in the middle. Germline loops: CDR1 LGHNA, CDR2 YNFKEQ. The CDR3 has 15 amino acids. This CDR3 is CASSQEARVYYGYTF. For the CDR3, the DNA is TGTGCCAGCAGCCAAGAGGCGAGGGTTTACTATGGCTACACCTTC.

V gene TRBV5-1 combines with J gene TRBJ1-1; 9 positions agree with TRBD1. Germline V gene data show CDR1 as SGHRS and CDR2 as YFSETQ. The CDR3 has 13 residues. Losses at the gene ends were 4 bases for V and 13 bases for J; bases not matched to a gene: 11. The CDR3, as DNA: TGCGCCAGCAGCAGGTCCGGGACAGGGTTTGTTTTCTTT. Its protein product is CASSRSGTGFVFF.

The chain couples TRBV18 to TRBJ2-5; D not certain. Germline assignment: CDR1 KGHSH and CDR2 LQKENI. This CDR3 is 13 amino acids long. The V gene lost 4 bases and the J gene lost 0 bases, with 6 bases spanning the gap. CDR3 nucleotide sequence: TGTGCCAGCTCACTACAGCACCAAGAGACCCAGTACTTC. Translated, it gives CASSLQHQETQYF.

The chain combines TRBV9 with TRBJ2-7; D may correspond to TRBD1 or TRBD2 (5 bases each). There are 13 residues in the CDR3. Deletions cut 5 bases from V and 3 bases from J, with 12 bases between. Germline loops: CDR1 SGDLS, CDR2 YYNGEE. In DNA, the CDR3 is TGTGCCAGCAGTGAGGGACCAAACTACGAGCAGTACTTC. This gives the protein CASSEGPNYEQYF.

V gene TRBV20-1 combines with J gene TRBJ2-5; 7 nucleotides align to TRBD1. This CDR3 spans 12 amino acids. The V gene's germline CDR1 is DFQATT and CDR2 SNEGSKA (reference sequence). The V and J ends lost 3 bases and 3 bases, in that order; junction bases with no gene match: 1. CDR3 sequence: CSASTGEETQYF. The CDR3 DNA follows: TGCAGTGCTAGTACAGGGGAAGAGACCCAGTACTTC.

This sequence joins TRBV7-9 and TRBJ1-1, with D possibly being TRBD1 (6 bases). Germline-derived CDR1 and CDR2 are SEHNR and FQNEAQ (reference sequence). Trimming removed 4 bases at V and 3 bases at J, with 15 bases between. The CDR3 is 15 amino acids. CDR3 residues: CASSSLTGLDTEAFF. Written as DNA, the CDR3 is TGTGCCAGCAGCTCCCTAACAGGGTTGGACACTGAAGCTTTCTTT.

The rearrangement joins TRBV5-3 to TRBJ1-5, with D tentatively TRBD1 (5 bases). TRBV5-3 is reported as an ORF; its role is uncertain. Trimming stripped 3 bases from V and 6 bases from J, with 19 bases between. The CDR3 has 16 amino acids. The CDR3 loop is CARSSQGEDTGQPQHF. CDR3 nucleotides: TGTGCCAGAAGCTCTCAGGGAGAGGATACCGGTCAGCCCCAGCATTTT.

The rearrangement uses TRBV20-1 and TRBJ2-7, with D perhaps matching TRBD1 (6 bases). Germline V gene lookup returns CDR1 DFQATT and CDR2 SNEGSKA (reference sequence). The CDR3 runs to 11 residues. V lost 2 bases and J lost 7, with 9 bases in between. The CDR3 here is CSARLQGEQYF. CDR3 DNA sequence: TGCAGTGCTAGACTACAGGGTGAGCAGTACTTC.